Listed below are T cell receptor beta chains from one sample, sequenced in a study of shared clonotypes between healthy human individuals. Only in-frame clones appear in the TCRdb table, and some are missing; sequencing was by immunoSEQ multiplex PCR. The top ten hold roughly 1.4% of the sample, which has about a million clones, around four fifths seen once. Sequenced sample: memory CD4+ T cells sorted from blood. These receptors originate from a man aged 18 to 35 in good health. Both conserved end residues are part of each CDR3. The D gene is left open where the match is weak. A row's size may be missing; if present it is once, few, many or a size class.

d_call,j_call,clone_size,v_call,cdr3_aa,cdr3_nt
NA,TRBJ1-1,NA,TRBV15,CATSFDRRNTEAFF,TGTGCCACCAGCTTTGACAGGAGAAACACTGAAGCTTTCTTT
NA,TRBJ2-1,NA,TRBV18,CASSPGQNNEQFF,TGTGCCAGCTCACCAGGACAGAACAATGAGCAGTTCTTC
NA,TRBJ2-7,once,TRBV12-5,CASSVAGAAYEQYF,TGTGCTAGTTCTGTAGCAGGGGCCGCCTACGAGCAGTACTTC
NA,TRBJ1-1,NA,TRBV6-1,CASSERGGRWVLNTEAFF,TGTGCCAGCAGTGAGCGCGGGGGGCGATGGGTCTTGAACACTGAAGCTTTCTTT
NA,TRBJ1-2,NA,TRBV6-5,CASSPGAGDYGYTF,TGTGCCAGCAGCCCCGGAGCAGGGGACTATGGCTACACCTTC
TRBD1,TRBJ2-7,NA,TRBV29-1,CSVGFQGASYEQYF,TGCAGCGTTGGTTTCCAGGGGGCGTCCTACGAGCAGTACTTC
NA,TRBJ1-6,NA,TRBV6-5,CASSYVRNSPLHF,TGTGCCAGCAGTTACGTTCGGAATTCACCCCTCCACTTT
NA,TRBJ1-2,NA,TRBV6-1,CASSVTQTTYGYTF,TGTGCCAGCAGCGTGACACAAACCACCTATGGCTACACCTTC
NA,TRBJ2-1,NA,TRBV7-3,CASSKLGGSYNEQFF,TGTGCCAGCAGCAAACTGGGTGGCTCCTACAATGAGCAGTTCTTC
TRBD1,TRBJ2-7,few,TRBV5-1,CASRLQGASYEQYF,TGCGCCAGCCGTCTACAGGGGGCGTCCTACGAGCAGTACTTC
NA,TRBJ1-5,NA,TRBV18,CASSFSTGNQPQHF,TGTGCCAGCTCTTTCTCTACAGGCAATCAGCCCCAGCATTTT
TRBD2,TRBJ2-1,few,TRBV29-1,CSVGLASGNEQFF,TGCAGCGTGGGACTAGCCTCAGGGAATGAGCAGTTCTTC
NA,TRBJ1-5,NA,TRBV27,CASSLVGSGNQPQHF,TGTGCCAGCAGTTTAGTTGGATCGGGCAATCAGCCCCAGCATTTT
TRBD2,TRBJ2-1,NA,TRBV5-6,CASSLGLAGKQLYNEQFF,TGTGCCAGCAGCTTGGGGCTAGCGGGGAAGCAACTCTACAATGAGCAGTTCTTC
NA,TRBJ2-1,NA,TRBV7-8,CASSSVGGNEQFF,TGTGCCAGCAGCTCCGTAGGGGGGAATGAGCAGTTCTTC
TRBD1,TRBJ2-5,NA,TRBV5-1,CASSHGAGGETQYF,TGCGCCAGCAGCCACGGCGCAGGGGGCGAGACCCAGTACTTC
NA,TRBJ2-6,NA,TRBV28,CASSLYRADAGANVLTF,TGTGCCAGCAGTTTATATCGGGCAGACGCTGGGGCCAACGTCCTGACTTTC
TRBD1,TRBJ2-2,NA,TRBV5-1,CASSLNPGQGFTGELFF,TGCGCCAGCAGCTTGAATCCAGGACAGGGTTTCACCGGGGAGCTGTTTTTT